Sequencing of this T cell receptor (beta chain) was carried out in a study of T-cell memory formation after mild COVID-19 (dated by TCRdb to about 2021). Regarding the study in general: Most TCR sequence clusters were specific to one of the two donors. In a couple of donors, T-cell clones that expanded and contracted after mild COVID-19 were followed by sequencing TCRalpha and TCRbeta repertoires longitudinally. The cohort was made up of two young adult volunteers, one female and one male, who were previously healthy. Beyond this particular receptor, the publication reports: Some responding clones were detected in pre-infection memory, which suggested that pre-existing cross-reactive memory T cells had joined the SARS-CoV-2 response. Clones contracting from day 15 to 85 had balanced CD4/CD8 phenotypes, while a second wave expanding from day 15 to 37 was biased towards CD4+. SARS-CoV-2 specificity of the second-wave clones peaking on day 37 was not confirmed. Contracting CD4+ clones were found mainly in CM and EM memory subsets, while CD8+ clones were enriched in EMRA. The study included only a couple of mild cases, and larger cohorts that include severe cases with pre-infection samples were judged to be necessary.

Sequencing instrument: Illumina NovaSeq 6000. TCRalpha and TCRbeta cDNA libraries were constructed by 5'RACE with constant-segment primers, with sample barcodes and unique molecular identifiers being introduced. RNA was extracted from every sample with Trizol reagent. Libraries were amplified in two PCR steps, with a second sample barcode and Illumina TruSeq adapters added in the second step. The libraries were sequenced on an Illumina NovaSeq using 2 x 150 bp paired-end reads. The paper's data handling went like this. The reads were demultiplexed and collapsed into UMI-guided consensus sequences using migec v1.2.7. Using mixcr v2.1.11, UMI consensuses were aligned to TRA and TRB V and J templates and then assembled into clonotypes. A clonotype was counted as expanded or contracted only when both edgeR and NoisET called the clonotype significant, with the noise models trained on biological replicates. For edgeR calls, the thresholds were a false discovery rate-adjusted p below 0.01 and a log2 fold-change of 1. As an exploratory analysis of dynamics, max-normalized trajectories of the 1000 most abundant clonotypes were examined by PCA with hierarchical clustering. Each responding clone was given a CD4 or CD8 phenotype based on the CD4+ and CD8+ repertoires, which had been sequenced separately. TCRdb reworked the public reads: Q25 trimming with fastp, MiXCR clone assembly, productive beta chains retained. Merged by CDR3 protein, the rows form single entries marked with the most common genes and DNA. In this record, the V and J calls reflect TCRdb's handling and not the investigators' own analysis. The sample data list about 470,000 distinct CDR3 sequences, and approximately 25% of these were observed just once. Under 15% of the sample is taken by the ten largest.

Ficoll-Paque density gradient centrifugation was used to isolate PBMCs. Trimming removed 5 bases from V and 4 bases from J; the gene matches leave 5 bases unexplained. Reading the germline V gene gives CDR1 SNHLY and CDR2 FYNNEI. Including cysteine and phenylalanine, the CDR3 has 14 amino acids. CDR3 DNA is the only sequence kept; it has 42 bases, read in frame from the first base. A word on this clonotype: Its antigen target is currently unknown. Base qualities are not at hand, and no much larger clone is one base apart.

Recombination joined TRBV2 with TRBJ2-7; 10 of the junction bases match TRBD1. Sequencing input: PBMCs or a T cell subset sorted from them (not recorded which). This TCR was sampled from an adult woman who had mild COVID-19 (a few samples of this study predate the infection). The sample titles of this study are shuffled in the database, so cell type and time point are left out; the donor was told from shared clones. The bases are TGTGCCAGCAGTCGGGGACAGGGGTTGTACGAGCAGTACTTC. Its amino acids are CASSRGQGLYEQYF.